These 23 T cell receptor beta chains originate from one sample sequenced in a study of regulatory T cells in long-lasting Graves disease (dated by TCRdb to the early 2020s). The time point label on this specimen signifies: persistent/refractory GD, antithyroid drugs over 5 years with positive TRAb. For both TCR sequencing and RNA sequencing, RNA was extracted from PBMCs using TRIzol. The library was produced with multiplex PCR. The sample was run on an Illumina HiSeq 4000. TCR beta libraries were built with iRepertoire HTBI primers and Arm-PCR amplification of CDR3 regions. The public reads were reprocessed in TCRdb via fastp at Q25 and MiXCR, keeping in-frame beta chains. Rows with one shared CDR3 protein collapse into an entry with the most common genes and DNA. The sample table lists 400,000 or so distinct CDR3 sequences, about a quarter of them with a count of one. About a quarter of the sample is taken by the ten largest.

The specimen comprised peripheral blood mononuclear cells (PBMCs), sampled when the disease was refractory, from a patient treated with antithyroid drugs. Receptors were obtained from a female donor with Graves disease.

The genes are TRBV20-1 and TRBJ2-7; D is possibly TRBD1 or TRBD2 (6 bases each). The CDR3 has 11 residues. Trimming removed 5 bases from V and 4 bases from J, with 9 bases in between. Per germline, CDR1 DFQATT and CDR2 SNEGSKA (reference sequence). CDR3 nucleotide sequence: TGCAGTGCTCCGGGGGCGTACGAGCAGTACTTC. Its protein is CSAPGAYEQYF.

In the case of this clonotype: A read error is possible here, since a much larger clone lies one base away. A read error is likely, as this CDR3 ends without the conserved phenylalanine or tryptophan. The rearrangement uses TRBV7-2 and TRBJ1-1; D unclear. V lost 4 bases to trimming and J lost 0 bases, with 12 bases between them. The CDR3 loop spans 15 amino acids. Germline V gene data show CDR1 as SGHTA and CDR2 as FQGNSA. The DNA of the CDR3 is TGTGCCAGCAGCTCGGACTCGAATATGAACACTGAAGCTTTCCTT. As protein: CASSSDSNMNTEAFL.

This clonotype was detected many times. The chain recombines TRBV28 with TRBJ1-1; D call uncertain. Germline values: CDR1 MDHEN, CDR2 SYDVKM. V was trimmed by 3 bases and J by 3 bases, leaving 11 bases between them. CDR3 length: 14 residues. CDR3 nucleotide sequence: TGTGCCAGCAGTTTCGGGAGACGCCACACTGAAGCTTTCTTT. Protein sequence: CASSFGRRHTEAFF.

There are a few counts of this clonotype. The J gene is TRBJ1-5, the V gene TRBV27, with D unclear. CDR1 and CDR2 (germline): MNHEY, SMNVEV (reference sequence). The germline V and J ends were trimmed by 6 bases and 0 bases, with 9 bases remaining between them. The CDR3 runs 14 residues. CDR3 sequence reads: CASRAGYSNQPQHF. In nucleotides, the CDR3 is TGTGCCAGCAGGGCAGGCTATAGCAATCAGCCCCAGCATTTT.

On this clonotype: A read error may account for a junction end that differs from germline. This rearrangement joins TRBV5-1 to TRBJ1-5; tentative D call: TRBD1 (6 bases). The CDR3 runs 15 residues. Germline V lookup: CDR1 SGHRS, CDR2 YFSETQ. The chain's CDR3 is CASSLVGGVNQPQQF. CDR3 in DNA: TGCGCCAGCAGCTTGGTGGGGGGCGTCAATCAGCCCCAGCAATTT.

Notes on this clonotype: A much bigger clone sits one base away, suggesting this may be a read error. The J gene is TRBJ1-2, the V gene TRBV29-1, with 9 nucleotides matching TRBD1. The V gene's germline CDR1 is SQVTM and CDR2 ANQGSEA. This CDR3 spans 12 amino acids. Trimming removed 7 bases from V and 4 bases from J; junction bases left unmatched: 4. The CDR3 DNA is TGCAGCGATCAACAGGGGGCCTATGGCTACACCTTC. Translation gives CSDQQGAYGYTF.

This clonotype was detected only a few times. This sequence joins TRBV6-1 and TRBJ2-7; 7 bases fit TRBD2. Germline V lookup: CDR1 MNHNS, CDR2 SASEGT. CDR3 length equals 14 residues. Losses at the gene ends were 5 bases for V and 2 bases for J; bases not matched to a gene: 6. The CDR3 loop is CASSPPGRAYEQYF. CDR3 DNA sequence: TGTGCCAGCAGTCCCCCTGGGAGGGCCTACGAGCAGTACTTC.

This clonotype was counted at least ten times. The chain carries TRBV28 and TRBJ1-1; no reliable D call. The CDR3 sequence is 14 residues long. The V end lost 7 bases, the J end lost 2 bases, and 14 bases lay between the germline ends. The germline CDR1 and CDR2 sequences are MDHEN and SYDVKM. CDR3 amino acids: CASNNPGRNTEAFF. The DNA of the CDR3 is TGTGCCAGCAACAACCCCGGGCGAAACACTGAAGCTTTCTTT.

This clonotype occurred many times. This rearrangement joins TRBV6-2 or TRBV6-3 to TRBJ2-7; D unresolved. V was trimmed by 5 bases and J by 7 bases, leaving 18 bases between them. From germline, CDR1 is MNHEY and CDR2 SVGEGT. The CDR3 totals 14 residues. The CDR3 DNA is TGTGCCAGCAGTCTAGGCCGGACGGCCGGTGAGCAGTACTTC. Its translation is CASSLGRTAGEQYF.

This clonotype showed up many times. The CDR3 loop reads CSASLVGVPETQYF. The CDR3 nucleotides read TGCAGTGCTAGCTTGGTGGGAGTCCCAGAGACCCAGTACTTC. V is TRBV20-1 and J is TRBJ2-5, with a possible D match to TRBD2 (5 bases). From germline, CDR1 is DFQATT and CDR2 SNEGSKA (reference sequence). The length of the CDR3 is 14 residues. Deletions cut 3 bases from V and 4 bases from J, with 15 bases between.

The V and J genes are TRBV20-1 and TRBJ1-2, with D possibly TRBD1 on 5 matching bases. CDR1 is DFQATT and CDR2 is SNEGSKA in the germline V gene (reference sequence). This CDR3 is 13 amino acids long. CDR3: CSPVLGQNYGYTF. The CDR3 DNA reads TGCAGCCCCGTCTTGGGGCAGAACTATGGCTACACCTTC.

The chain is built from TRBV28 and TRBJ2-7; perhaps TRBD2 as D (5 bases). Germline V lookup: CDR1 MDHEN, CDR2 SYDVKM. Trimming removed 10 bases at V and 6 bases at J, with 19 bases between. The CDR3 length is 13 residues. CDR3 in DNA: TGTGCCAACAGAGGGTCCCTTCGGGGCGAGCAGTACTTC. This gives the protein CANRGSLRGEQYF.

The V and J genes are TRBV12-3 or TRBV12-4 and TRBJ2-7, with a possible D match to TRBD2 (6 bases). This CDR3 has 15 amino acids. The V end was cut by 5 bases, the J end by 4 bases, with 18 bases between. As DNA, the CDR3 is TGTGCCAGCAGTCCCCGGGGGATCAGAACATACGAGCAGTACTTC. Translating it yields CASSPRGIRTYEQYF.

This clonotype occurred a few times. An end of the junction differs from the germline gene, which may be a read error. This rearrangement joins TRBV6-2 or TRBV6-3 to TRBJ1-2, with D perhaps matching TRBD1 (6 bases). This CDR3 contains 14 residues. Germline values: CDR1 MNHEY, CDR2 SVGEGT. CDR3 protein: CASSYGQKRDGCTF. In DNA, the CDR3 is TGTGCCAGCAGTTACGGACAGAAGAGGGACGGCTGCACCTTC.

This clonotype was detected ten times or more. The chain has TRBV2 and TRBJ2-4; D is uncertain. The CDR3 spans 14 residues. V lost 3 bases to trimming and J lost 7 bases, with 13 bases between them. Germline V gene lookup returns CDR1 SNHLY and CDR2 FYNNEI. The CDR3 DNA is TGTGCCAGCAGTGACGGTACCTACGTGAACATTCAGTACTTC. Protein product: CASSDGTYVNIQYF.

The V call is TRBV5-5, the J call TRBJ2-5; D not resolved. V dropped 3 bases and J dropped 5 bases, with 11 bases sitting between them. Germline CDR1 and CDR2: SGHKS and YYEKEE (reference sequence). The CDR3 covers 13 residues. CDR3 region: CASSYALRETQYF. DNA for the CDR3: TGTGCCAGCAGCTACGCCTTACGGGAGACCCAGTACTTC.

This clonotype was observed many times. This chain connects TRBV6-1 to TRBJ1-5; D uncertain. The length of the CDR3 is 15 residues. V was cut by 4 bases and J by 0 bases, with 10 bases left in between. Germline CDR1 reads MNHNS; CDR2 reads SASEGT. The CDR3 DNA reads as TGTGCCAGCAGTGTTCGACAACATAGCAATCAGCCCCAGCATTTT. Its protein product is CASSVRQHSNQPQHF.

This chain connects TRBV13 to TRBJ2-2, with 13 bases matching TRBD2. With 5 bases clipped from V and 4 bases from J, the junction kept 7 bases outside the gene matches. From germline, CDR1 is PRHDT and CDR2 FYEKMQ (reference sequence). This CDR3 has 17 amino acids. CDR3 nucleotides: TGTGCCAGCAGCGGTGAGGGACTAGCGGGGATCACCGGGGAGCTGTTTTTT. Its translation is CASSGEGLAGITGELFF.

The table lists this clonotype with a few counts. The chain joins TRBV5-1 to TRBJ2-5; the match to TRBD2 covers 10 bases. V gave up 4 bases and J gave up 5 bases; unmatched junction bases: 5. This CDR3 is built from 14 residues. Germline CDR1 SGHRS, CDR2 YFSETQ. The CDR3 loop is CASSVGLAVETQYF. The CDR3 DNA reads TGCGCCAGCAGCGTAGGACTAGCGGTTGAGACCCAGTACTTC.

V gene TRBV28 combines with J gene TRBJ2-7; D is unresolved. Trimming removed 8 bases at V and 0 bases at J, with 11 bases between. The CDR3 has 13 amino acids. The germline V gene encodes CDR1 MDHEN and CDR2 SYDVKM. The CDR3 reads CASRLTGSYEQYF. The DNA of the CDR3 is TGTGCCAGCCGATTGACGGGCTCCTACGAGCAGTACTTC.

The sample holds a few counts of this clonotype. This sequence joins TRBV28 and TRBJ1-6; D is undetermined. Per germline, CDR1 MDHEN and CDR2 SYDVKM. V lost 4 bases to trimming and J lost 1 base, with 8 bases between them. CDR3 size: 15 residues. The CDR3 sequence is CASSSGRSYNSPLHF. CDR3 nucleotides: TGTGCCAGCAGTTCCGGGAGGTCCTATAATTCACCCCTCCACTTT.

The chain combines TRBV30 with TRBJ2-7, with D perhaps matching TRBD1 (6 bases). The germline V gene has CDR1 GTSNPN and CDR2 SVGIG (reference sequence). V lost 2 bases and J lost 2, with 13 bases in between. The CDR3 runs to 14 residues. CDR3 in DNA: TGTGCCTGGAGTCGCCCAGGGGTTACCTACGAGCAGTACTTC. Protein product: CAWSRPGVTYEQYF.

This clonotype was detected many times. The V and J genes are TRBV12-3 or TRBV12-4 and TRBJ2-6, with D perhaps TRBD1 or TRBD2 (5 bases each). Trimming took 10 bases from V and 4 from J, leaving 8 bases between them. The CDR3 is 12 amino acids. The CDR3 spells CAIWGGANVLTF. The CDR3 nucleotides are TGTGCCATCTGGGGGGGGGCCAACGTCCTGACTTTC.